These 19 T cell receptor beta chains originate from one sample sequenced in a study of CD8 T cells in Susac syndrome. With random hexamers, reverse transcription was performed on about 0.5 to 1 ug of RNA. Using its own MiXCR run on the immunoSEQ multiplex PCR reads, TCRdb lists one record per CDR3 protein. The repertoire includes roughly 140,000 distinct CDR3 sequences, 95% of them detected once, and 0.14% to 0.15% sits in the top ten. The sample comprised CD8+ T cells from PBMCs. These receptors came from a human donor with multiple sclerosis.

The genes are TRBV30 and TRBJ1-2, with TRBD1 as a possible D gene (6 bases). V shed 1 base and J shed 4 bases, with 13 bases lying between them. Per germline, CDR1 GTSNPN and CDR2 SVGIG (reference sequence). CDR3 size: 14 residues. The CDR3 nucleotides read TGTGCCTGGAGTGAACCGACAGGATTCTATGGCTACACCTTC. It specifies CAWSEPTGFYGYTF.

The chain is built from TRBV21-1 and TRBJ2-5; TRBD2, the table's D call, was not compared with the DNA. TRBV21-1 is a pseudogene segment. The CDR3 extends over 12 amino acids. CDR3 in DNA: TGTGCCAGTGGACTAGCGTCAGAGACCCAGTACTTC. It specifies CASGLASETQYF.

This rearrangement joins TRBV5-6 to TRBJ1-5; D is unresolved. In germline, CDR1 is SGHDT, CDR2 YYEEEE. The CDR3 contains 14 residues. V was trimmed by 0 bases and J by 0 bases, leaving 4 bases between them. CDR3 residues: CASSLVDSNQPQHF. The CDR3 DNA reads TGTGCCAGCAGCTTGGTAGATAGCAATCAGCCCCAGCATTTT.

A single count supports this clonotype. The rearrangement uses TRBV7-9 and TRBJ2-1; 12 nucleotides align to TRBD2. CDR1 and CDR2 (germline): SEHNR, FQNEAQ (reference sequence). Trimming removed 4 bases from V and 10 bases from J; junction bases left unmatched: 8. The CDR3 is 15 residues long. CDR3 nucleotides: TGTGCCAGCAGCTCGCCTAGCGGGGGGGTTCGCGAGCAGTTCTTC. Encoded protein: CASSSPSGGVREQFF.

This chain connects TRBV21-1 to TRBJ1-5; TRBD1 was called by the table and not checked on the DNA. TRBV21-1 constitutes a pseudogene. The CDR3 is 14 amino acids. The CDR3 nucleotides are TGTGCCAGCAGCAATCCGGGGTTTAGTCAGCCCCAGCATTTT. Amino acid sequence: CASSNPGFSQPQHF.

The J gene is TRBJ1-1, the V gene TRBV19; D may be TRBD1 (5 bases). CDR3 length: 13 amino acids. V shed 7 bases and J shed 2 bases, with 11 bases lying between them. In germline, CDR1 is LNHDA, CDR2 SQIVND (reference sequence). CDR3 sequence reads: CASNPGLNTEAFF. The CDR3 nucleotides read TGTGCCAGTAACCCGGGGCTTAACACTGAAGCTTTCTTT.

This clonotype was seen just once. The chain recombines TRBV7-9 with TRBJ1-1, with D perhaps matching TRBD1 (5 bases). The CDR3 spans 15 residues. Trimming removed 2 bases at V and 0 bases at J, with 10 bases between. Germline loops: CDR1 SEHNR, CDR2 FQNEAQ (reference sequence). CDR3 amino acids: CASSLSQGMNTEAFF. The DNA for the CDR3 is TGTGCCAGCAGCTTATCCCAGGGAATGAACACTGAAGCTTTCTTT.

The CDR3 DNA sequence: TGTGCCAGCAGCTTAGAATACTCTAGCACAGATACGCAGTATTTT. Amino acid sequence: CASSLEYSSTDTQYF. The chain carries TRBV7-8 and TRBJ2-3; D unresolved. V was clipped by 1 base and J by 0 bases, with 8 bases between them. There are 15 residues in the CDR3. Germline V lookup: CDR1 SGHVS, CDR2 FQNEAQ.

V gene TRBV27 combines with J gene TRBJ2-1; 7 nucleotides match TRBD2. CDR1 is MNHEY and CDR2 is SMNVEV in the germline V gene (reference sequence). The CDR3 covers 16 residues. The junction had 10 bases not matched to a gene; V was cut back by 5 bases and J by 3 bases. The CDR3, as DNA: TGTGCCAGCAGTGGGGCAGCGGGGAGCTACTACAATGAGCAGTTCTTC. Amino acid sequence: CASSGAAGSYYNEQFF.

In this sample, this clonotype turned up once. The genes are TRBV20-1 and TRBJ2-7; D may be TRBD1 (5 bases). V shed 0 bases and J shed 1 base, with 7 bases lying between them. This CDR3 has 13 residues. Germline loops: CDR1 DFQATT, CDR2 SNEGSKA (reference sequence). CDR3 residues: CSARDQGSYEQYV. The CDR3 DNA reads as TGCAGTGCTAGAGATCAGGGATCCTACGAGCAGTACGTC.

The chain recombines TRBV27 with TRBJ2-7, with D maybe TRBD1 (5 bases). Germline values: CDR1 MNHEY, CDR2 SMNVEV (reference sequence). This CDR3 has 13 residues. The V gene lost 3 bases and the J gene lost 3 bases, with 9 bases spanning the gap. CDR3 in DNA: TGTGCCAGCAGTTTTAGACAGAACTACGAGCAGTACGTC. It translates to CASSFRQNYEQYV.

The DNA for the CDR3 is TGTGCCAGCAGTCCTTGGACGGGAGTCACCTACGAGCAGTACGTC. Protein: CASSPWTGVTYEQYV. The rearrangement links TRBV2 to TRBJ2-7, with TRBD2 as a possible D gene (6 bases). Germline CDR1 SNHLY, CDR2 FYNNEI. This CDR3 is 15 amino acids long. V dropped 5 bases and J dropped 2 bases, with 16 bases sitting between them.

The chain recombines TRBV20-1 with TRBJ2-5; 10 bases are a match to TRBD1. Germline CDR1 and CDR2: DFQATT and SNEGSKA (reference sequence). CDR3 length: 15 amino acids. Trimming took 6 bases from V and 5 from J; bases not matched to a gene: 12. DNA of the CDR3: TGCAGTGCGCCGCCGGGACAGGGGATGGCGGAGACCCAGTACTTC. Its translation is CSAPPGQGMAETQYF.

This clonotype was recorded once. The gene calls are TRBV7-3 and TRBJ1-6; TRBD1 agrees at 10 bases. The CDR3 runs to 13 residues. CDR1 and CDR2 from the germline V gene are SGHTA and FQGTGA. The V gene end was trimmed by 8 bases and the J gene end by 6 bases; junction bases not matched to a gene: 1. This chain's CDR3 is CASGDRGNSPLHF. In nucleotides, the CDR3 is TGTGCCAGCGGGGACAGGGGTAATTCACCCCTCCACTTT. Combining the CDR3 with reference TRBV7-3 and TRBJ1-6 gives the whole variable domain GAGVSQTPSNKVTEKGKYVELRCDPISGHTALYWYRQSLGQGPEFLIYFQGTGAADDSGLPNDRFFAVRPEGSVSTLKIQRTERGDSAVYLCASGDRGNSPLHFGNGTRLTVT.

The chain joins TRBV4-1 to TRBJ2-2; weak D call: TRBD2 (5 bases). Germline V gene lookup returns CDR1 MGHRA and CDR2 YSYEKL. CDR3 length: 15 amino acids. V lost 6 bases and J 4 bases, leaving 15 bases between the germline ends. In DNA form, the CDR3 reads TGCGCCAGCAGAGGAGGCGGAATAGGCACCGGGGAGCTGTTTTTT. Translated, it gives CASRGGGIGTGELFF.

This chain uses TRBV13 with TRBJ1-2; D may be TRBD1 (5 bases). The germline V and J ends were trimmed by 8 bases and 5 bases, with 18 bases remaining between them. The germline V gene encodes CDR1 PRHDT and CDR2 FYEKMQ (reference sequence). This CDR3 spans 14 amino acids. This CDR3 reads CASSPGQQVYGYTF. The DNA of the CDR3 is TGTGCCAGCTCTCCAGGTCAACAGGTGTATGGCTACACCTTC.

The genes are TRBV7-9 and TRBJ1-1, with 7 nucleotides matching TRBD1. The CDR3 is made up of 14 amino acids. V dropped 3 bases and J dropped 4; count of bases not matched to a gene: 5. In germline, CDR1 is SEHNR, CDR2 FQNEAQ (reference sequence). The chain's CDR3 is CASSLTGSGTEAFF. In DNA form, the CDR3 reads TGTGCCAGCAGCTTGACAGGGTCGGGCACTGAAGCTTTCTTT. The complete variable domain, with remaining parts taken from reference TRBV7-9 and TRBJ1-1, reads DTGVSQNPRHKITKRGQNVTFRCDPISEHNRLYWYRQTLGQGPEFLTYFQNEAQLEKSRLLSDRFSAERPKGSFSTLEIQRTEQGDSAMYLCASSLTGSGTEAFFGQGTRLTVV.

Comment on this clonotype: A read error may produce the germline difference seen at one junction end. This chain joins TRBV7-7 and TRBJ2-7, with D maybe TRBD2 (6 bases). Per germline, CDR1 SSHAT and CDR2 FNYEAQ (reference sequence). This CDR3 spans 15 amino acids. CDR3 in amino acids: CASSLGRGTGYEQYF. DNA for the CDR3: TGTGCTAGCAGCTTAGGTCGGGGGACTGGCTACGAGCAGTACTTC. The full variable domain, its missing parts supplied by reference TRBV7-7 and TRBJ2-7, is GAGVSQSPRYKVTKRGQDVTLRCDPISSHATLYWYQQALGQGPEFLTYFNYEAQPDKSGLPSDRFSAERPEGSISTLTIQRTEQRDSAMYRCASSLGRGTGYEQYFGPGTRLTVT.

The gene calls are TRBV7-9 and TRBJ1-1; D may be TRBD1 (5 bases). Per germline, CDR1 SEHNR and CDR2 FQNEAQ (reference sequence). The CDR3 loop spans 14 amino acids. With 5 bases removed from V and 7 bases from J, the gap between germline ends came to 17 bases. In nucleotides, the CDR3 is TGTGCCAGCAGCCGGGGATTACGGGGCTTTGAAGCTTTCTTT. Translating gives CASSRGLRGFEAFF.